This T cell receptor (beta chain) stems from a study of graft-versus-host responses after intestinal transplantation. Points from the study as a whole: Early post-transplant HvG declines were associated with peak circulating GvH clone levels. Detection of GvH clones occurred in recipient marrow, and some had their first appearance in ileum or blood.

Germline V gives CDR1 MDHEN, CDR2 SYDVKM. The CDR3 sequence is 17 residues long. J gave up 0 bases and V 6 bases, and 7 bases lay outside the gene matches. Points on this clone: Antigen: not known.

The data were produced by immunoSEQ multiplex PCR, yet TCRdb's version contains in-frame clones alone and is incomplete. The sample has 20,000 or so clones; 80% to 90% are singletons. The chain joins TRBV28 to TRBJ2-7, with 14 nucleotides matching TRBD2. The source material was PBMCs, sampled approximately 450 days after intestinal transplant. The source is a human patient who received an intestinal transplant, so some T cells may come from the graft donor. The CDR3 DNA reads as TGTGCCAGCAGCTCTCCCGGGACTAGCGGGAGCTCCTACGAGCAGTACTTC. Its protein is CASSSPGTSGSSYEQYF.